This passage covers 3 T cell receptor beta chains from one sample sequenced in a study of T cells after yellow fever vaccination. TCRdb processed the 5' RACE reads anew with MiXCR; each CDR3 protein has one entry. This sample has fewer than 450,000 distinct CDR3 sequences, with 7% to 9% found just once. The sequenced sample was PBMCs, obtained approximately 40 days after the first yellow fever vaccination. All receptors derive from a man aged 18-30 years who received the YFV17D yellow fever vaccine.

This clonotype was counted only a few times. V gene TRBV7-9 combines with J gene TRBJ1-6; D call uncertain. The CDR3 has 14 residues. V was trimmed by 4 bases and J by 7 bases, leaving 11 bases between them. Germline V lookup: CDR1 SEHNR, CDR2 FQNEAQ (reference sequence). CDR3 sequence: CASSWWQTNSPLHF. DNA for the CDR3: TGTGCCAGCAGCTGGTGGCAGACAAATTCACCCCTCCACTTT.

This clonotype has just a few counts. This chain connects TRBV20-1 to TRBJ1-5; D is uncertain. Germline-derived CDR1 and CDR2 are DFQATT and SNEGSKA (reference sequence). Trimming left V 6 bases short and J 0 bases short, with 9 bases between. This CDR3 is built from 13 residues. CDR3 in amino acids: CSATTTSNQPQHF. CDR3 DNA: TGCAGTGCCACCACGACTAGCAATCAGCCCCAGCATTTT.

This sequence joins TRBV6-1 and TRBJ2-5, with 7 positions matching TRBD2. There are 15 residues in the CDR3. The V and J ends lost 0 bases and 3 bases, in that order; junction bases with no gene match: 4. Germline V gene sequence: CDR1 MNHNS, CDR2 SASEGT. The CDR3 DNA reads as TGTGCCAGCAGTGAAGCGGGGGGGAGAGAAGAGACCCAGTACTTC. The encoded protein is CASSEAGGREETQYF.